A single sample is the source of the 25 T cell receptor beta chains below, sequenced in a study of T cells in Graves' hyperthyroidism and ophthalmopathy. RNA transcripts provided the source from which TCR beta CDR3 regions were amplified. A set of HTBI primers served as the primers for a first-round RT-PCR of the TCR CDR3. TCRdb recomputed calls from the multiplex PCR reads with MiXCR, one row per CDR3 protein. The sample lists roughly 360,000 distinct CDR3 sequences, about 14% occurring once. Sequencing was carried out using blood. Source of these receptors: a man aged 25 to 45 with Graves' hyperthyroidism that later progressed to Graves' ophthalmopathy.

This clonotype was seen more than once but under ten times. The rearrangement links TRBV3-1 to TRBJ2-5; D is undetermined. The CDR3 totals 13 residues. The V end was cut by 4 bases, the J end by 4 bases, with 10 bases between. The germline gives CDR1 LGHDT, CDR2 YNNKEL (reference sequence). The CDR3 nucleotides are TGTGCCAGCAGCCCCACCCCTGCAGAGACCCAGTACTTC. Encoded protein: CASSPTPAETQYF.

This clonotype has at least ten counts. V gene TRBV9 combines with J gene TRBJ1-5, with D hard to call. V lost 4 bases and J 4 bases, leaving 15 bases between the germline ends. The CDR3 runs to 15 residues. Germline loops: CDR1 SGDLS, CDR2 YYNGEE. The CDR3 coding sequence is TGTGCCAGCAGCCCCCAACCGGGAAATAATCAGCCCCAGCATTTT. It encodes CASSPQPGNNQPQHF.

The chain combines TRBV7-9 with TRBJ1-1, with 8 bases identical to TRBD1. The CDR3 totals 16 residues. The J segment lost 4 bases and the V segment lost 0 bases, leaving 7 bases of the junction unmatched. The germline gives CDR1 SEHNR, CDR2 FQNEAQ (reference sequence). The CDR3 DNA reads as TGTGCCAGCAGCTTAGCCTCGGAACAGGGGGGCACTGAAGCTTTCTTT. Encoded protein: CASSLASEQGGTEAFF.

This clonotype appeared many times. The junction and the germline gene differ at one end; a read error may be behind it. The genes are TRBV5-1 and TRBJ1-5, with 9 positions matching TRBD1. CDR3 length: 14 residues. Germline V gene lookup returns CDR1 SGHRS and CDR2 YFSETQ. The CDR3 is CASSPGQGGQPQHF. The CDR3 nucleotides read TGTGCCAGCAGCCCGGGACAGGGAGGTCAGCCCCAGCATTTT.

This clonotype was observed many times. V gene TRBV20-1 combines with J gene TRBJ1-1; D remains ambiguous. Trimming removed 2 bases from V and 11 bases from J, with 15 bases in between. The CDR3 contains 12 residues. Germline CDR1 and CDR2: DFQATT and SNEGSKA (reference sequence). The CDR3 nucleotides read TGCAGTGCTAGACCGGGATCTATGGCGGCTTTCTTT. This sequence encodes CSARPGSMAAFF.

Many counts were recorded for this clonotype. The J gene is TRBJ1-6, the V gene TRBV28, with TRBD1 matching over 9 bases. CDR1 is MDHEN and CDR2 is SYDVKM in the germline V gene. The CDR3 has 14 residues. V lost 3 bases and J lost 10; bases outside the gene matches: 4. The CDR3 DNA is TGTGCCAGCAGTTTGGGACAGGGACGGTCACCCCTCCACTTT. Its translation is CASSLGQGRSPLHF.

This clonotype was seen many times. The V and J genes are TRBV5-1 and TRBJ2-3, with 13 nucleotides matching TRBD2. The junction had 2 bases not matched to a gene; V was cut back by 0 bases and J by 4 bases. This CDR3 is built from 16 residues. CDR1 SGHRS and CDR2 YFSETQ come from the germline V gene. The CDR3 nucleotides are TGCGCCAGCAGCTTGGGGACTAGCGGGGGATCAGATACGCAGTATTTT. This gives the protein CASSLGTSGGSDTQYF.

This clonotype was counted ten times or more. The chain has TRBV28 and TRBJ1-2; 8 bases are shared with TRBD1. CDR1 and CDR2 from the germline V gene are MDHEN and SYDVKM. This CDR3 spans 13 amino acids. Trimming at V came to 2 bases and at J to 8 bases, leaving 4 bases not matched to a gene. This CDR3 is CASSLSRGRGYTF. The CDR3 nucleotides are TGTGCCAGCAGTTTAAGCAGGGGGCGAGGCTACACCTTC.

This clonotype came up many times. This chain uses TRBV28 with TRBJ1-5, with TRBD1 matching 8 bases. The germline V gene encodes CDR1 MDHEN and CDR2 SYDVKM. The trim removed 6 bases at V and 7 bases at J, leaving 11 bases unmatched. The CDR3 extends over 15 amino acids. This CDR3 is CASRATQGVRQPQHF. CDR3 DNA: TGTGCCAGCAGGGCCACACAGGGGGTTCGGCAGCCCCAGCATTTT.

This clonotype has more than one count but fewer than ten. This rearrangement joins TRBV5-6 to TRBJ1-2; D is undetermined. Germline assignment: CDR1 SGHDT and CDR2 YYEEEE. V lost 0 bases and J lost 7, with 13 bases in between. CDR3 size: 14 residues. The chain's CDR3 is CASSLEGPTFGYTF. CDR3 DNA: TGTGCCAGCAGCTTGGAGGGCCCTACGTTTGGCTACACCTTC.

CDR3 sequence (DNA): TGTGCCAGCAGCCCCCGGGGGGCGGGGGGCTCCTACAATGAGCAGTTCTTC. This sequence encodes CASSPRGAGGSYNEQFF. The chain uses TRBV12-3 or TRBV12-4 and TRBJ2-1; 8 bases map to TRBD2. With 6 bases clipped from V and 0 bases from J, the junction kept 10 bases outside the gene matches. This CDR3 has 17 residues.

Concerning this clonotype itself: The missing conserved phenylalanine or tryptophan at the end of this CDR3 makes a read error likely. This chain links TRBV6-2 or TRBV6-3 with TRBJ2-1, with D uncertain. Trimming removed 6 bases at V and 3 bases at J, with 15 bases between. CDR1 and CDR2 (germline): MNHEY, SVGEGT. CDR3 size: 15 residues. Here the CDR3 DNA reads TGTGCCAGCAGAGCAGAAGCGCTCAACTACAATGAGCAGTTCCTC. Translating it yields CASRAEALNYNEQFL.

The table lists this clonotype with a few counts. This chain links TRBV3-1 with TRBJ2-7, with D uncertain. This CDR3 comprises 15 residues. Germline CDR1 is LGHDT and CDR2 is YNNKEL (reference sequence). With 0 bases removed from V and 5 bases from J, the gap between germline ends came to 14 bases. The CDR3 nucleotides read TGTGCCAGCAGCCAAGATTTAACTCGTCGCAACGAGCAGTACTTC. It encodes CASSQDLTRRNEQYF.

The chain combines TRBV11-2 with TRBJ2-2; D is uncertain. Trimming left V 3 bases short and J 3 bases short, with 11 bases between. The CDR3 sequence is 15 residues long. Germline V gene data show CDR1 as SGHAT and CDR2 as FQNNGV. The CDR3 nucleotides read TGTGCCAGCAGCTTCGTACGGACCTACACCGGGGAGCTGTTTTTT. Translating gives CASSFVRTYTGELFF.

This clonotype was seen at least ten times. This rearrangement joins TRBV11-2 to TRBJ2-7; 12 bases map to TRBD2. The CDR3 is 16 residues long. Germline V gene data show CDR1 as SGHAT and CDR2 as FQNNGV. The V segment lost 5 bases and the J segment 7 bases; nucleotides outside the gene matches: 12. CDR3 in DNA: TGTGCCAGCAGCAAAATCCGACTAGCGGGGGCGGGAGAGCAGTACTTC. Its translation is CASSKIRLAGAGEQYF.

Notes on this clonotype: Possible read error: a much larger clone is one base away. The chain employs TRBV5-1 and TRBJ1-4; D call uncertain. The CDR3 consists of 18 residues. Germline V gene sequence: CDR1 SGHRS, CDR2 YFSETQ. The DNA for the CDR3 is TGCGCCAGCAGCCCTGCGGCCCCGGGAAAAGCAACTGATGAAAAACTGTTTTTT. This codes for CASSPAAPGKATDEKLFF.

The chain joins TRBV30 to TRBJ1-1; D is possibly TRBD1 (5 bases). Trimming took 0 bases from V and 1 from J, leaving 6 bases between them. The CDR3 length is 13 residues. Per the germline V gene, CDR1 is GTSNPN and CDR2 is SVGIG (reference sequence). CDR3 sequence: CAWSVGANTEAFF. CDR3 in DNA: TGTGCCTGGAGTGTAGGGGCGAACACTGAAGCTTTCTTT.

In this sample, this clonotype turned up many times. J is TRBJ1-1 and V is TRBV5-1; D is perhaps TRBD1 (6 bases). Trimming removed 1 base from V and 1 base from J, with 17 bases in between. The V gene's germline CDR1 is SGHRS and CDR2 YFSETQ. This CDR3 comprises 17 residues. Here the CDR3 DNA reads TGCGCCAGCAGCTTGTTTGCCTTCGGACAGCCGAACACTGAAGCTTTCTTT. Residues: CASSLFAFGQPNTEAFF.

This clonotype appeared many times. The V gene is TRBV12-3 or TRBV12-4, the J gene TRBJ1-2; the D is unclear. This CDR3 has 15 residues. V shed 4 bases and J shed 0 bases, with 12 bases lying between them. Here the CDR3 reads CASSSPGRANYGYTF. CDR3 nucleotides: TGTGCCAGCAGTTCGCCAGGAAGAGCTAACTATGGCTACACCTTC.

In its sample, this clonotype was seen many times. The chain couples TRBV20-1 to TRBJ2-7, with a possible D match to TRBD2 (5 bases). V lost 5 bases and J lost 2, with 10 bases in between. The CDR3 consists of 12 residues. CDR1 is DFQATT and CDR2 is SNEGSKA in the germline V gene (reference sequence). CDR3 loop: CSASTGTYEQYF. The CDR3 DNA reads as TGCAGTGCTTCGACGGGGACCTACGAGCAGTACTTC.

This clonotype came up a few times. No DNA is shown, since the ends of the CDR3 on it are uncertain; the CDR3 is the one TCRdb lists. V is TRBV7-2 and J is TRBJ2-7; the table assigns TRBD1, which was not confirmed against the DNA. The length of the CDR3 is 16 amino acids, counting both ends. Germline V gives CDR1 SGHTA, CDR2 FQGNSA. The CDR3 loop is CASSLGVGRGAYEQHF.

This clonotype was observed a few times. J is TRBJ2-7 and V is TRBV4-2, with a weak D call TRBD1 (6 bases). CDR3 length: 14 amino acids. Germline V gene data show CDR1 as LGHNA and CDR2 as YNFKEQ. V was clipped by 0 bases and J by 7 bases, with 13 bases between them. The CDR3 bases are TGTGCCAGCAGCCAAGATCTGGGGGCGGGTGAGCAGTACTTC. Translation gives CASSQDLGAGEQYF.

This clonotype was seen at least ten times. CDR3 amino acids: CASSPGLAGGLHNEQFF. The CDR3 DNA sequence: TGTGCCAGCAGCCCGGGACTAGCGGGGGGGCTCCACAATGAGCAGTTCTTC. The chain employs TRBV11-3 and TRBJ2-1; 16 bases fit TRBD2. Germline CDR1 is SGHNT and CDR2 is YENEEA. Trimming took 5 bases from V and 5 from J; bases not matched to a gene: 6. This CDR3 spans 17 amino acids.

The table lists this clonotype with a few counts. This rearrangement joins TRBV6-8 to TRBJ1-1; D uncertain. Germline V gene data show CDR1 as MNHGY and CDR2 as SAAAGT. Trimming left V 5 bases short and J 1 base short, with 11 bases between. This CDR3 region has 14 residues. The DNA for the CDR3 is TGTGCCAGCAGTACAAGACTTGGGAACACTGAAGCTTTCTTT. It is translated as CASSTRLGNTEAFF.

This clonotype was counted many times. The rearrangement joins TRBV24-1 to TRBJ2-3, with D perhaps matching TRBD1 (6 bases). Between the trimmed V and J ends, which lost 2 bases and 9 bases, there was a span of 11 bases. The CDR3 has 13 residues. Germline V gene lookup returns CDR1 KGHDR and CDR2 SFDVKD. The chain's CDR3 is CATSDYRDDTQYF. CDR3 DNA sequence: TGTGCCACCAGTGATTACAGGGATGACACGCAGTATTTT.